The next 14 T cell receptor beta chains were all read from a single sample in a study of T cells after yellow fever vaccination. TCRdb analysed the 5' RACE reads with MiXCR anew, one entry per CDR3 protein. The sample consists of 500,000 to 650,000 distinct CDR3 sequences, less than 20% of them appearing once. The sample was PBMCs, taken less than 6 days after the first yellow fever vaccination. The receptors were sampled from a man between 18 and 29 years old who received the YFV17D yellow fever vaccine.

A few counts support this clonotype. The V and J genes are TRBV3-1 and TRBJ2-2, with D possibly TRBD2 on 5 matching bases. CDR3 size: 14 residues. Germline V lookup: CDR1 LGHDT, CDR2 YNNKEL (reference sequence). Trimming shortened V by 5 bases and J by 5 bases, and 12 bases separated the two germline ends. The CDR3 DNA reads as TGTGCCAGCAGCACTCGGGGTGGAACCGGGGAGCTGTTTTTT. As protein: CASSTRGGTGELFF.

V gene TRBV7-8 combines with J gene TRBJ2-1, with 9 bases that match TRBD1. Germline values: CDR1 SGHVS, CDR2 FQNEAQ. The ends lost 4 bases at V and 3 bases at J; junction bases unmatched: 7. The CDR3 consists of 16 residues. In DNA, the CDR3 is TGTGCCAGCAGCTCCGGGACAGGGACTTTCTACAATGAGCAGTTCTTC. Its protein product is CASSSGTGTFYNEQFF.

This sequence joins TRBV10-3 and TRBJ2-1, with TRBD2 matching 7 bases. Germline loops: CDR1 ENHRY, CDR2 SYGVKD. There are 13 residues in the CDR3. After removal of 8 bases from V and 3 bases from J, the junction contained 4 bases not matched to a gene. CDR3 amino acids: CAIRGDYYNEQFF. CDR3 DNA sequence: TGTGCCATCCGGGGGGACTACTACAATGAGCAGTTCTTC.

A few counts support this clonotype. The rearrangement uses TRBV6-5 and TRBJ1-4, with D tentatively TRBD1 (6 bases). The CDR3 runs 13 residues. Germline V CDR1 and CDR2: MNHEY, SVGAGI. V was trimmed by 5 bases and J by 5 bases, leaving 9 bases between them. The CDR3: CASSNRENEKLFF. The CDR3 DNA is TGTGCCAGCAGTAACAGGGAAAATGAAAAACTGTTTTTT.

This clonotype was found a few times. The chain carries TRBV24-1 and TRBJ2-2; the D gene is possibly TRBD1 (6 bases). Germline V gene data show CDR1 as KGHDR and CDR2 as SFDVKD. V lost 3 bases, J lost 0 bases, and 10 bases lay in between. This CDR3 is 16 amino acids long. CDR3 in amino acids: CATSDRGTPNTGELFF. Written as DNA, the CDR3 is TGTGCCACCAGTGATAGAGGGACACCGAACACCGGGGAGCTGTTTTTT.

The chain uses TRBV19 and TRBJ2-2; D is undetermined. The CDR3 length is 14 residues. Trimming took off 5 bases at V and 1 base at J, with 8 bases between the two ends. The V gene's germline CDR1 is LNHDA and CDR2 SQIVND (reference sequence). CDR3: CASSSALNTGELFF. Here the CDR3 DNA reads TGTGCCAGTAGTTCAGCCTTGAACACCGGGGAGCTGTTTTTT.

The rearrangement links TRBV5-1 to TRBJ2-5; D perhaps matches TRBD2 (5 bases). Per the germline V gene, CDR1 is SGHRS and CDR2 is YFSETQ. The CDR3 has 14 amino acids. Trimming pared 1 base from V and 1 base from J, leaving 8 bases between. CDR3 nucleotide sequence: TGCGCCAGCAGCTTGCCAGCGGCCCAAGAGACCCAGTACTTC. Translated, it gives CASSLPAAQETQYF.

J is TRBJ2-3 and V is TRBV4-1; TRBD2 matches 7 bases. The J segment lost 1 base and the V segment lost 3 bases, leaving 16 bases of the junction unmatched. The CDR3 contains 19 residues. Germline lookup yields CDR1 MGHRA and CDR2 YSYEKL. The chain's CDR3 is CASSHSVGAGTSGTDTQYF. In nucleotides, the CDR3 is TGCGCCAGCAGCCACAGCGTCGGCGCCGGAACTAGCGGCACAGATACGCAGTATTTT.

J is TRBJ2-3 and V is TRBV7-2, with D maybe TRBD2 (6 bases). V was trimmed by 2 bases and J by 2 bases, leaving 14 bases between them. CDR1 SGHTA and CDR2 FQGNSA come from the germline V gene. The CDR3 contains 16 residues. CDR3 in amino acids: CASSLRRGTPTDTQYF. The CDR3 DNA sequence: TGTGCCAGCAGCTTAAGGCGGGGCACCCCCACAGATACGCAGTATTTT.

The chain uses TRBV7-2 and TRBJ1-3, with a possible D match to TRBD1 (6 bases). Germline V CDR1 and CDR2: SGHTA, FQGNSA. Trimming pared 5 bases from V and 8 bases from J, leaving 10 bases between. The CDR3 has 12 amino acids. In DNA, the CDR3 is TGTGCCAGCAGCGAACAGGGACACACCATATATTTT. This encodes CASSEQGHTIYF.

The chain combines TRBV7-2 with TRBJ1-3; the D is unclear. This CDR3 contains 16 residues. Germline assignment: CDR1 SGHTA and CDR2 FQGNSA. Trimming removed 5 bases from V and 0 bases from J, with 14 bases in between. CDR3 residues: CASSDGPPTSGNTIYF. The CDR3 DNA reads as TGTGCCAGCAGCGACGGACCCCCGACCTCTGGAAACACCATATATTTT.

The CDR3 loop is CASSLWPGVNEQYF. The CDR3 DNA is TGTGCCAGCAGTTTATGGCCAGGGGTTAACGAGCAGTACTTC. The chain has TRBV27 and TRBJ2-7, with a tentative D call TRBD1 (6 bases). CDR1 and CDR2 from the germline V gene are MNHEY and SMNVEV (reference sequence). V was trimmed by 1 base and J by 5 bases, leaving 12 bases between them. The CDR3 spans 14 residues.

The gene calls are TRBV15 and TRBJ2-1; D is possibly TRBD1 (6 bases). CDR1 is LNHNV and CDR2 is YYDKDF in the germline V gene (reference sequence). This CDR3 has 14 residues. Trimming cost V 1 base and J 2 bases, with 6 bases left between them. The chain's CDR3 is CATSRGTAYNEQFF. For the CDR3, the DNA is TGTGCCACCAGCAGAGGGACAGCCTACAATGAGCAGTTCTTC.

This clonotype appeared a few times. The chain combines TRBV24-1 with TRBJ2-1; TRBD1 aligns across 8 bases. Germline trimming cut 4 bases from V and 4 bases from J; bases unmatched to any gene: 5. The CDR3 length is 15 residues. Germline V gene sequence: CDR1 KGHDR, CDR2 SFDVKD. The CDR3, as DNA: TGTGCCACCAGTGAGCAGGGGGCTACTTACAATGAGCAGTTCTTC. It is translated as CATSEQGATYNEQFF.